What follows describes a single T cell receptor (beta chain). What it binds is unknown. The data were taken from a study of response to subunit inactivated influenza vaccine. Whole-study results and caveats: The authors proposed limited new T cell recruitment per seasonal influenza vaccination.

The V gene's germline CDR1 is MNHNS and CDR2 SASEGT. This CDR3 comprises 12 residues. V dropped 11 bases and J dropped 8 bases, with 15 bases sitting between them. TCRdb reprocessed the RT-PCR reads via MiXCR and lists one record per CDR3 protein. Of 500,000 or so distinct CDR3 sequences listed, more than 15% are singletons. The receptor was isolated from a man aged 50 to 69 who received an inactivated influenza vaccine. This chain joins TRBV6-1 and TRBJ1-4, with D possibly being TRBD1 (5 bases). Source: CD4+ T cells sorted from PBMCs, taken around 2 years after vaccination. The CDR3 nucleotides read TGTGCCTGCCGGGGGAACGGCGAAAAACTGTTTTTT. It specifies CACRGNGEKLFF.